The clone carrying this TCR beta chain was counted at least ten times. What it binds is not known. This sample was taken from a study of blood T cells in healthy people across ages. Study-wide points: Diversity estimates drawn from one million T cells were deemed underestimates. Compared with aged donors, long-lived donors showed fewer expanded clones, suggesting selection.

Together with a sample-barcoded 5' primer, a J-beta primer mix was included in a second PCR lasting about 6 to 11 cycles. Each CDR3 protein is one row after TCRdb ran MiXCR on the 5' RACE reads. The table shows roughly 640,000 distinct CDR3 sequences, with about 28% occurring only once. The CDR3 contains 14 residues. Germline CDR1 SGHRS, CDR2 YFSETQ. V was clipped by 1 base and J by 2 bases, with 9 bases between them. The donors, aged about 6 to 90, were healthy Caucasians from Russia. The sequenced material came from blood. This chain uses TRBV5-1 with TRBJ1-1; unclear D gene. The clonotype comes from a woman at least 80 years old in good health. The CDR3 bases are TGCGCCAGCAGCTTGCAGGAGGCAAACACTGAAGCTTTCTTT. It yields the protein CASSLQEANTEAFF.